Below, 15 T cell receptor beta chains from the same sample are listed, as sequenced in a study of T cell responses to AZD1222 COVID-19 vaccine. Here immunoSEQ multiplex PCR was the method, and the copy in TCRdb shows in-frame clones only, minus some. This sample has some 130,000 clones, with around 90% found just once. The specimen comprised peripheral blood, sampled 28 days after the second AZD1222 dose. These receptors were obtained from an adult who received the AZD1222 COVID-19 vaccine.

V and J are TRBV18 and TRBJ2-1, with TRBD1 matching 11 bases. There are 14 residues in the CDR3. Germline CDR1 KGHSH, CDR2 LQKENI. V dropped 6 bases and J dropped 5; count of bases not matched to a gene: 3. The CDR3 sequence is CASSGQGDDNEQFF. Here the CDR3 DNA reads TGTGCCAGCTCGGGACAGGGGGATGACAATGAGCAGTTCTTC.

This chain joins TRBV4-3 and TRBJ1-6, with D unresolved. Trimming cost V 0 bases and J 7 bases, with 13 bases left between them. From germline, CDR1 is LGHNA and CDR2 YSLEER. The CDR3 has 16 amino acids. The CDR3 bases are TGCGCCAGCAGCCAAGATTGGCCGTCAGAGAATTCACCCCTCCACTTT. It encodes CASSQDWPSENSPLHF.

The chain links TRBV3-1 (or the pseudogene TRBV3-2) to TRBJ2-1, with D tentatively TRBD2 (6 bases). Germline V CDR1 and CDR2: LGHDT, YNNKEL (reference sequence). CDR3 length equals 14 residues. The V end was cut by 2 bases, the J end by 10 bases, with 15 bases between. The CDR3 DNA is TGTGCCAGCAGCCAACAACTAGCAAGGGACGAGCAGTTCTTC. Translated: CASSQQLARDEQFF.

V usage is TRBV3-1 (or the pseudogene TRBV3-2) and J usage is TRBJ1-6; D gene uncertain. Germline-derived CDR1 and CDR2 are LGHDT and YNNKEL (reference sequence). This CDR3 region has 15 residues. Trimming took 4 bases from V and 8 from J, leaving 15 bases between them. The CDR3 loop is CASSPGWRGDSPLHF. The CDR3 DNA reads as TGTGCCAGCAGCCCGGGTTGGAGAGGCGATTCACCCCTCCACTTT.

The CDR3 region is CASSHGVGNTIYF. The CDR3 DNA reads as TGTGCCAGTAGCCATGGGGTCGGAAACACCATATATTTT. The chain has TRBV19 and TRBJ1-3; D is unresolved. V was shortened by 6 bases and J by 4 bases, with 10 bases between the two germline ends. The CDR3 contains 13 residues. Germline V gene data show CDR1 as LNHDA and CDR2 as SQIVND (reference sequence).

This clone turned up a few times. The chain combines TRBV11-2 with TRBJ1-4; D perhaps matches TRBD1 (6 bases). Trimming left V 5 bases short and J 5 bases short, with 15 bases between. This CDR3 is built from 15 residues. Looked up from germline, CDR1 is SGHAT and CDR2 is FQNNGV. The CDR3 spells CASSMGADRNEKLFF. The CDR3 DNA reads as TGTGCCAGCAGCATGGGGGCAGATAGGAATGAAAAACTGTTTTTT.

The V call is TRBV7-9, the J call TRBJ1-6; possibly TRBD1 for D (6 bases). Per the germline V gene, CDR1 is SEHNR and CDR2 is FQNEAQ (reference sequence). The CDR3 has 16 residues. Trimming took 2 bases from V and 0 from J, leaving 8 bases between them. CDR3 loop: CASSLTGSSYNSPLHF. The CDR3 region has the DNA TGTGCCAGCAGCTTAACAGGGAGCTCCTATAATTCACCCCTCCACTTT. Supplemented by reference TRBV7-9 and TRBJ1-6, the full variable domain reads DTGVSQNPRHKITKRGQNVTFRCDPISEHNRLYWYRQTLGQGPEFLTYFQNEAQLEKSRLLSDRFSAERPKGSFSTLEIQRTEQGDSAMYLCASSLTGSSYNSPLHFGNGTRLTVT.

This chain joins TRBV28 and TRBJ1-5; possible D gene TRBD1, 5 bases. Trimming removed 5 bases from V and 6 bases from J, with 17 bases in between. The CDR3 contains 15 residues. Germline lookup yields CDR1 MDHEN and CDR2 SYDVKM. CDR3 region: CASSPIRARGQPQHF. The CDR3 coding sequence is TGTGCCAGCAGTCCTATAAGGGCTAGGGGTCAGCCCCAGCATTTT.

The chain carries TRBV6-5 and TRBJ1-2; D is unclear. Germline loops: CDR1 MNHEY, CDR2 SVGAGI. The CDR3 covers 14 residues. Trimming stripped 4 bases from V and 3 bases from J, with 12 bases between. CDR3 nucleotide sequence: TGTGCCAGCAGTTTGTCCGTTACCGACTATGGCTACACCTTC. Translated: CASSLSVTDYGYTF.

The chain joins TRBV4-3 to TRBJ1-1; 9 nucleotides match TRBD1. This CDR3 region has 15 residues. V lost 3 bases, J lost 4 bases, and 6 bases stayed unmatched. Per germline, CDR1 LGHNA and CDR2 YSLEER. CDR3 DNA: TGCGCCAGCAGCCAGCAGACAGGGGGTGGCACTGAAGCTTTCTTT. This translates into CASSQQTGGGTEAFF.

The rearrangement links TRBV6-5 to TRBJ1-3; D gene uncertain. Deletions cut 7 bases from V and 2 bases from J, with 15 bases between. The length of the CDR3 is 15 residues. The V gene's germline CDR1 is MNHEY and CDR2 SVGAGI. The CDR3 bases are TGTGCCAGCAACCTAAGGCGGCAAACTGGAAACACCATATATTTT. Encoded protein: CASNLRRQTGNTIYF.

J is TRBJ1-2 and V is TRBV4-1, with D tentatively TRBD1 (5 bases). V was shortened by 0 bases and J by 4 bases, with 9 bases between the two germline ends. Germline loops: CDR1 MGHRA, CDR2 YSYEKL. The CDR3 is 14 amino acids. This chain's CDR3 is CASSQDGQVYGYTF. The CDR3 region has the DNA TGCGCCAGCAGCCAAGATGGACAAGTCTATGGCTACACCTTC.

The J gene is TRBJ2-7, the V gene TRBV28; D might be TRBD1 (6 bases). The germline V gene has CDR1 MDHEN and CDR2 SYDVKM. This CDR3 region has 14 residues. Trimming removed 5 bases from V and 2 bases from J, with 13 bases in between. CDR3 nucleotide sequence: TGTGCCAGCAGTACTCCCGGGACAACCTACGAGCAGTACTTC. It codes for CASSTPGTTYEQYF.

The rearrangement joins TRBV28 to TRBJ1-2, with D maybe TRBD1 (6 bases). V dropped 6 bases and J dropped 4 bases, with 12 bases sitting between them. The CDR3 runs 13 residues. Germline lookup yields CDR1 MDHEN and CDR2 SYDVKM. CDR3 region: CASSSQGGYGYTF. As DNA, the CDR3 is TGTGCCAGCAGCTCACAGGGAGGCTATGGCTACACCTTC.

The chain joins TRBV5-1 to TRBJ1-4; TRBD1 is a possible D gene (5 bases). The CDR3 has 15 amino acids. CDR1 SGHRS and CDR2 YFSETQ come from the germline V gene. V was trimmed by 1 base and J by 5 bases, leaving 12 bases between them. The CDR3 DNA is TGCGCCAGCAGCTTGTGGGGGTTGGGCAATGAAAAACTGTTTTTT. Its translation is CASSLWGLGNEKLFF.